This TCR beta chain was sequenced in a study of PD-1 blockade in mismatch repair-deficient tumors. A note on this clone: Its antigen is unidentified.

The study, taken as a whole, reports: Rapid post-treatment expansion, then contraction, generally preceding radiologic response, marked tumor-resident clones.

Method: immunoSEQ multiplex PCR; TCRdb's copy keeps in-frame clones and lacks some. The sample carries around 40,000 clones, 80% to 85% recorded once. CDR1 and CDR2 from the germline V gene are SGHRS and YFSETQ. The CDR3 sequence is 12 residues long. The junction had 0 bases not matched to a gene; V was cut back by 1 base and J by 6 bases. The V gene is TRBV5-1, the J gene TRBJ2-7; 8 bases fit TRBD1. This receptor was obtained from an adult with mismatch repair-deficient cancer. Sequencing used PBMCs, obtained 38 to 40 weeks after starting pembrolizumab. The CDR3 is CASSLTGGEQYF. The DNA for the CDR3 is TGCGCCAGCAGCTTGACAGGGGGCGAGCAGTACTTC.